The rows below give T cell receptor beta chains drawn from one sample of a study of blood T cell repertoires in COVID-19. The data were produced by immunoSEQ multiplex PCR, yet TCRdb's version contains in-frame clones alone and is incomplete. This sample has around 260,000 clones, with around nine tenths found just once. Sequenced material: peripheral blood. The receptor source for this set is a woman aged 70-85 years with COVID-19, enrolled during active disease. The CDR3 runs from the conserved cysteine through the conserved F or W. D genes are given only for firm matches.

V gene: TRBV24-1; J gene: TRBJ2-3; D gene: -; CDR3 DNA: TGTGCCACCAGGAAGAGGGACACAAGCACAGATACGCAGTATTTT; CDR3 protein: CATRKRDTSTDTQYF
V gene: TRBV10-3; J gene: TRBJ1-2; D gene: TRBD1; CDR3 DNA: TGTGCCGTACAGGGGTCTAATGGCTATGGCTACACCTTC; CDR3 protein: CAVQGSNGYGYTF
V gene: TRBV7-2; J gene: TRBJ2-7; D gene: -; CDR3 DNA: TGTGCCAGCAGCTCCCGAGGCGGGTCCTACGAGCAGTACTTC; CDR3 protein: CASSSRGGSYEQYF
V gene: TRBV11-1; J gene: TRBJ2-7; D gene: -; CDR3 DNA: TGTGCCAGCAGATTGCAGGGAATTGCGCAGTACTTC; CDR3 protein: CASRLQGIAQYF
V gene: TRBV3-1/TRBV3-2; J gene: TRBJ1-4; D gene: -; CDR3 DNA: TGTGCCAGCAGCCAAGATAGCGGCCACTCCAATGAAAAACTGTTTTTT; CDR3 protein: CASSQDSGHSNEKLFF
V gene: TRBV12-3/TRBV12-4; J gene: TRBJ1-2; D gene: -; CDR3 DNA: TGTGCCAGCAGTTTAATGGGCGACTATGGCTACACCTTC; CDR3 protein: CASSLMGDYGYTF
V gene: TRBV6-1; J gene: TRBJ1-6; D gene: -; CDR3 DNA: TGTGCCAGCAGTGAAAACTACGTCTCACCCCTCCACTTT; CDR3 protein: CASSENYVSPLHF
V gene: TRBV19; J gene: TRBJ2-1; D gene: TRBD2; CDR3 DNA: TGTGCCAGTAGTATTCGTAGCGGGGGGCAGTTCTTC; CDR3 protein: CASSIRSGGQFF
V gene: TRBV5-6; J gene: TRBJ2-4; D gene: -; CDR3 DNA: TGTGCCAGCAGCCTAATTGGGGACTCACTAGCCAAAAACATTCAGTACTTC; CDR3 protein: CASSLIGDSLAKNIQYF
V gene: TRBV4-2; J gene: TRBJ1-2; D gene: -; CDR3 DNA: TGTGCCAGCAGCCAAGGCGCCAGGGCAGGGTATGGCTACACCTTC; CDR3 protein: CASSQGARAGYGYTF
V gene: TRBV20-1; J gene: TRBJ2-5; D gene: -; CDR3 DNA: TGCAGTGCTATCATTGAAGAGACCCAGTACTTC; CDR3 protein: CSAIIEETQYF
V gene: TRBV2; J gene: TRBJ1-2; D gene: -; CDR3 DNA: TGTGCCAGCAGTGAAGGTATTCAGGGGACCTACTATGGCTACACCTTC; CDR3 protein: CASSEGIQGTYYGYTF
V gene: TRBV18; J gene: TRBJ1-2; D gene: -; CDR3 DNA: TGTGCCAGCGTTGCCGGGATAGCTAACTATGGCTACACCTTC; CDR3 protein: CASVAGIANYGYTF
V gene: TRBV6-5; J gene: TRBJ1-5; D gene: -; CDR3 DNA: TGTGCCAGCAGTTACCTGGCCGATGTGCATTTT; CDR3 protein: CASSYLADVHF
V gene: TRBV15; J gene: TRBJ2-1; D gene: -; CDR3 DNA: TGTGCCACCTCGTACGGACACTACAATGAGCAGTTCTTC; CDR3 protein: CATSYGHYNEQFF